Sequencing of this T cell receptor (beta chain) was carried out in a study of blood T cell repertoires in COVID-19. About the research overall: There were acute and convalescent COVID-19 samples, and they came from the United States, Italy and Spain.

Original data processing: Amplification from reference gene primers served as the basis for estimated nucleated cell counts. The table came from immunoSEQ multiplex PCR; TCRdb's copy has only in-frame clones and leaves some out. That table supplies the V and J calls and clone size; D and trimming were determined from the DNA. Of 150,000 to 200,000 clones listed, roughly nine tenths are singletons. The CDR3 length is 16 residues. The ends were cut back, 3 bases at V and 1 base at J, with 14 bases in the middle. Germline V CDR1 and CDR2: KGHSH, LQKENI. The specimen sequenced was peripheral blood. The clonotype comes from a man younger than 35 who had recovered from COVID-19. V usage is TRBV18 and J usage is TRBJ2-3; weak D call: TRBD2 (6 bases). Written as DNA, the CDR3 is TGTGCCAGCTCACCGGGCGGGGCCCGCCGCACAGATACGCAGTATTTT. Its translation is CASSPGGARRTDTQYF.